This passage covers 23 T cell receptor beta chains from one sample sequenced in a study of T-cell reconstitution after alpha-beta-depleted transplantation in children (dated by TCRdb to 2016 to 2018). The library was prepared using PCR. The run used an Illumina HiSeq 2500. TCR library preparation used molecular barcoding, with unique molecular identifiers applied to normalize quantification of the TCRbeta repertoire. TCRdb redid the processing of the public reads, applying fastp at Q25 and MiXCR, and retained in-frame beta chains. Each CDR3 protein appears once, grouped with its most common genes and DNA. The sample table shows about 500,000 distinct CDR3 sequences, and 11% are seen once. Around 15% of the sample lies in the top ten. The sample's treatment or condition label is to be understood as: allogeneic hematopoietic cell transplantation with graft depleted of TCRalphabeta T cells and CD19 B cells.

Here the sequenced sample was PBMCs, mostly from graft donor cells, taken 180 days after TCRalphabeta/CD19-depleted stem cell transplant. These TCRs come from a female patient aged 2-9 years who had a stem cell transplant for aplastic anemia, so the T cells may come from the graft donor.

This clonotype showed up many times. The chain joins TRBV5-1 to TRBJ2-1; 7 bases match TRBD2. CDR1 SGHRS and CDR2 YFSETQ come from the germline V gene. With 4 bases clipped from V and 0 bases from J, the junction kept 10 bases outside the gene matches. The CDR3 has 17 amino acids. CDR3 DNA: TGCGCCAGCAGCGCTGGACTAGTTCGGTCCTCCTACAATGAGCAGTTCTTC. This encodes CASSAGLVRSSYNEQFF.

This clonotype was observed a few times. V is TRBV6-2 or TRBV6-3 and J is TRBJ2-1, with 9 bases identical to TRBD2. The germline CDR1 and CDR2 sequences are MNHEY and SVGEGT. Germline trimming cut 2 bases from V and 10 bases from J; bases unmatched to any gene: 18. The CDR3 has 18 residues. CDR3 nucleotide sequence: TGTGCCAGCAGTTACCTGGGAGGCGGGAGGGCCCGTAGGGTGGAGCAGTTCTTC. This sequence encodes CASSYLGGGRARRVEQFF.

The chain employs TRBV4-2 and TRBJ2-2; D remains ambiguous. The CDR3 extends over 15 amino acids. V was trimmed by 0 bases and J by 3 bases, leaving 8 bases between them. Per the germline V gene, CDR1 is LGHNA and CDR2 is YNFKEQ. The CDR3 reads CASSQDRSHTGELFF. CDR3 nucleotides: TGTGCCAGCAGCCAAGACAGATCTCACACCGGGGAGCTGTTTTTT.

This clonotype was observed at least ten times. This sequence joins TRBV14 and TRBJ2-1; D is perhaps TRBD2 (6 bases). This CDR3 is built from 13 residues. Per germline, CDR1 SGHDN and CDR2 FVKESK. V gave up 0 bases and J gave up 12 bases, with 12 bases separating them. CDR3 protein: CASSQEVRDLQFF. In DNA form, the CDR3 reads TGTGCCAGCAGCCAAGAGGTCCGGGACTTGCAGTTCTTC.

Comments on this clonotype: One end of the junction is discordant with germline, which a read error may explain. The rearrangement links TRBV7-2 to TRBJ1-1; the match to TRBD1 covers 11 bases. The CDR3 covers 11 residues. The germline V gene encodes CDR1 SGHTA and CDR2 FQGNSA. Here the CDR3 DNA reads TGTGCCAGCAGCTCCCTGGGGACAGGGGGTTTT. Encoded protein: CASSSLGTGGF.

In this sample, this clonotype turned up a few times. An end of the junction differs from the germline gene, which may be a read error. The J gene is TRBJ1-4, the V gene TRBV20-1; D not resolved. CDR1 DFQATT and CDR2 SNEGSKA come from the germline V gene (reference sequence). This CDR3 has 13 residues. The CDR3 bases are TGCAGTGCGAGAGAGGGTCCGAATGAAAAACTGTTTTTT. It yields the protein CSAREGPNEKLFF.

At least ten counts were recorded for this clonotype. The chain recombines TRBV12-3 or TRBV12-4 with TRBJ1-5; 7 bases fit TRBD1. There are 14 residues in the CDR3. Losses at the gene ends were 1 base for V and 7 bases for J; bases not matched to a gene: 4. CDR3 in amino acids: CASSLGQGRQPQHF. The CDR3 DNA follows: TGTGCCAGCAGTTTAGGACAGGGTAGGCAGCCCCAGCATTTT.

The chain is built from TRBV20-1 and TRBJ2-3; 13 bases map to TRBD2. CDR3 length: 15 amino acids. The V segment lost 4 bases and the J segment 2 bases; nucleotides outside the gene matches: 3. Germline lookup yields CDR1 DFQATT and CDR2 SNEGSKA (reference sequence). CDR3: CSANGLAGATDTQYF. The CDR3 nucleotides read TGCAGTGCTAACGGACTAGCGGGAGCCACAGATACGCAGTATTTT.

The CDR3 reads CASSQAGWPSEQYV. The CDR3 DNA reads TGTGCCAGCAGCCAAGCGGGTTGGCCGTCCGAGCAGTACGTC. V usage is TRBV3-1 and J usage is TRBJ2-7, with no clear D. Trimming pared 1 base from V and 6 bases from J, leaving 13 bases between. The CDR3 consists of 14 residues. Germline values: CDR1 LGHDT, CDR2 YNNKEL (reference sequence).

J is TRBJ2-3 and V is TRBV29-1; 7 nucleotides line up with TRBD1. CDR3 length: 16 amino acids. Per the germline V gene, CDR1 is SQVTM and CDR2 is ANQGSEA. The junction had 9 bases not matched to a gene; V was cut back by 3 bases and J by 0 bases. The CDR3 nucleotides read TGCAGCGTTGAGCACAACCCGGGACAGAGCACAGATACGCAGTATTTT. Its translation is CSVEHNPGQSTDTQYF.

This clonotype showed up just a few times. The chain uses TRBV3-1 and TRBJ2-1; the match to TRBD2 covers 7 bases. The CDR3 is 13 amino acids. Losses at the gene ends were 5 bases for V and 7 bases for J; bases not matched to a gene: 5. Germline-derived CDR1 and CDR2 are LGHDT and YNNKEL (reference sequence). CDR3 nucleotide sequence: TGTGCCAGCAGCATAAGGGGACTAAATGAGCAGTTCTTC. Encoded protein: CASSIRGLNEQFF.

The CDR3 here is CASSLAYGQGASYRPFANTGELFF. For the CDR3, the DNA is TGTGCCAGCAGCTTAGCGTACGGACAGGGCGCCTCCTATAGACCTTTCGCGAACACCGGGGAGCTGTTTTTT. V usage is TRBV7-4 and J usage is TRBJ2-2, with 8 bases lining up with TRBD1. V lost 0 bases, J lost 0 bases, and 24 bases stayed unmatched. CDR1 is SGHVT and CDR2 is SQSDAQ in the germline V gene. The CDR3 sequence is 24 residues long.

V usage is TRBV27 and J usage is TRBJ2-7; unclear D gene. Germline loops: CDR1 MNHEY, CDR2 SMNVEV (reference sequence). This CDR3 has 14 residues. The germline V and J ends were trimmed by 2 bases and 1 base, with 9 bases remaining between them. This CDR3 is CASSLQTASYEQYF. The DNA of the CDR3 is TGTGCCAGCAGTTTACAGACCGCTTCCTACGAGCAGTACTTC.

The chain carries TRBV12-5 and TRBJ2-7, with TRBD1 identical over 8 bases. This CDR3 comprises 14 residues. J gave up 3 bases and V 5 bases, and 6 bases lay outside the gene matches. The germline V gene has CDR1 LGHNT and CDR2 FRNRAP. The CDR3 DNA reads TGTGCTAGTGGTCCCGGACAGGGTGGCTACGAGCAGTACGTC. Its protein is CASGPGQGGYEQYV.

The table lists this clonotype with a few counts. The V gene is TRBV3-1, the J gene TRBJ2-6, with unresolved D. CDR1 LGHDT and CDR2 YNNKEL come from the germline V gene (reference sequence). The CDR3 has 15 amino acids. The V end was cut by 5 bases, the J end by 0 bases, with 8 bases between. CDR3 nucleotides: TGTGCCAGCAGCAAACAGAGCTCTGGGGCCAACGTCCTGACTTTC. Its protein is CASSKQSSGANVLTF.

This clonotype was observed a handful of times. The chain has TRBV7-2 and TRBJ2-1; tentatively, D is TRBD1 (6 bases). The germline CDR1 and CDR2 sequences are SGHTA and FQGNSA. This CDR3 is 15 amino acids long. V lost 1 base and J 6 bases, leaving 13 bases between the germline ends. The CDR3 reads CASSLEQGSPNEQFF. The CDR3 nucleotides read TGTGCCAGCAGCTTAGAGCAGGGGTCCCCCAATGAGCAGTTCTTC.

This clonotype came up many times. The rearrangement links TRBV5-1 to TRBJ2-1; 14 bases are shared with TRBD2. Germline values: CDR1 SGHRS, CDR2 YFSETQ. Losses at the gene ends were 3 bases for V and 5 bases for J; bases not matched to a gene: 7. This CDR3 contains 17 residues. The CDR3, as DNA: TGCGCCAGCAGCTGGGGACTAGCGGGAGAAGAAGACAATGAGCAGTTCTTC. Residues: CASSWGLAGEEDNEQFF. The full variable domain, completed using reference TRBV5-1 and TRBJ2-1, is KAGVTQTPRYLIKTRGQQVTLSCSPISGHRSVSWYQQTPGQGLQFLFEYFSETQRNKGNFPGRFSGRQFSNSRSEMNVSTLELGDSALYLCASSWGLAGEEDNEQFFGPGTRLTVL.

The rearrangement uses TRBV29-1 and TRBJ2-2, with D unclear. V was trimmed by 1 base and J by 8 bases, leaving 8 bases between them. Germline loops: CDR1 SQVTM, CDR2 ANQGSEA. The CDR3 extends over 12 amino acids. The CDR3 reads CSVEVLWGELFF. CDR3 DNA: TGCAGCGTTGAAGTCCTATGGGGGGAGCTGTTTTTT.

The V call is TRBV7-9, the J call TRBJ1-2, with 8 bases matching TRBD1. Trimming took 0 bases from V and 5 from J; bases not matched to a gene: 5. Per germline, CDR1 SEHNR and CDR2 FQNEAQ (reference sequence). The CDR3 runs 15 residues. The CDR3 bases are TGTGCCAGCAGCTTAGCGAGGGACAGGCGATATGGCTACACCTTC. Amino acid sequence: CASSLARDRRYGYTF.

This clonotype was picked up a small number of times. This sequence joins TRBV5-6 and TRBJ2-5; D is ambiguous. CDR3 size: 12 residues. Germline V gene lookup returns CDR1 SGHDT and CDR2 YYEEEE. Trimming took 6 bases from V and 2 from J, leaving 8 bases between them. The CDR3 DNA is TGTGCCAGCACCGTCGGGCAAGAGACCCAGTACTTC. Its translation: CASTVGQETQYF.

CDR3 region: CAISEPLAESTDTQYF. The CDR3 nucleotides are TGTGCCATCAGTGAGCCATTAGCGGAGAGCACAGATACGCAGTATTTT. The chain combines TRBV10-3 with TRBJ2-3; perhaps TRBD2 as D (6 bases). V dropped 2 bases and J dropped 0 bases, with 12 bases sitting between them. The CDR3 runs to 16 residues. The germline V gene encodes CDR1 ENHRY and CDR2 SYGVKD.

This clonotype was counted a few times. The chain has TRBV12-3 or TRBV12-4 and TRBJ1-5; 7 positions match TRBD1. This CDR3 has 14 residues. Unmatched junction bases numbered 6, after V lost 8 bases and J lost 2 bases. The CDR3 reads CASGSTGRNQPQHF. For the CDR3, the DNA is TGTGCCAGCGGATCGACAGGGCGCAATCAGCCCCAGCATTTT.

This clonotype showed up just a few times. CDR3 region: CASSQVWGGTHEQYF. CDR3 in DNA: TGTGCCAGCAGTCAAGTATGGGGGGGGACCCACGAGCAGTACTTC. This sequence joins TRBV5-4 and TRBJ2-7; 7 bases are a match to TRBD2. Germline assignment: CDR1 SGHNT and CDR2 YYREEE (reference sequence). The CDR3 spans 15 residues. V gave up 5 bases and J gave up 5 bases; unmatched junction bases: 13.